These T cell receptor beta chains were read from a single sample in a study of T-cell reconstitution after alpha-beta-depleted transplantation in children. MiXCR, applied by TCRdb to the PCR reads, yields one record per CDR3 protein. The table records about 500,000 distinct CDR3 sequences, approximately 32% of them present only once. This specimen was PBMCs from the stem cell graft donor, taken from the stem cell graft. Source of these receptors: a human donor who donated a stem cell graft to a child with aplastic anemia. The CDR3 runs from the conserved cysteine through the conserved F or W. A D gene is named only where the DNA matches it firmly. Part of the rows lack a size; the others show once, few, many or a class for expanded clones.

j_call | clone_size | d_call | v_call | cdr3_aa | cdr3_nt
TRBJ2-6 | few | NA | TRBV12-3/TRBV12-4 | CASSLSSTSSGANVLTF | TGTGCCAGCAGTTTATCATCGACTAGCTCTGGGGCCAACGTCCTGACTTTC
TRBJ1-2 | NA | TRBD1 | TRBV18 | CASSPRQGALNYGYTF | TGTGCCAGCTCACCACGACAGGGGGCGCTTAACTATGGCTACACCTTC
TRBJ2-1 | few | TRBD2 | TRBV18 | CASSPPSSGYIDNEQFF | TGTGCCAGCTCACCACCCTCTAGCGGATACATTGACAATGAGCAGTTCTTC
TRBJ2-1 | few | TRBD2 | TRBV24-1 | CATSDRLAGTTYNEQFF | TGTGCCACCAGTGACCGACTAGCGGGAACTACCTACAATGAGCAGTTCTTC
TRBJ2-2 | few | NA | TRBV12-3/TRBV12-4 | CASSQGVDTGELFF | TGTGCCAGCAGCCAAGGGGTGGACACCGGGGAGCTGTTTTTT
TRBJ1-2 | few | NA | TRBV20-1 | CSAPWGGTNYGYTF | TGCAGTGCCCCGTGGGGGGGGACTAACTATGGCTACACCTTC
TRBJ1-5 | NA | NA | TRBV27 | CASSGYPSFQPQHF | TGTGCCAGCAGCGGGTACCCGTCTTTTCAGCCCCAGCATTTT
TRBJ2-5 | NA | TRBD1 | TRBV4-2 | CASSQDKGAPETQYF | TGTGCCAGCAGCCAAGATAAGGGGGCGCCGGAGACCCAGTACTTC
TRBJ1-1 | few | TRBD1 | TRBV29-1 | CSVEGAPGQGITEAFF | TGCAGCGTTGAAGGCGCCCCGGGACAGGGGATCACTGAAGCTTTCTTT
TRBJ2-5 | NA | TRBD2 | TRBV30 | CAFLPGLAGAATQETQYF | TGTGCCTTCCTACCGGGACTAGCGGGAGCGGCGACACAAGAGACCCAGTACTTC
TRBJ1-1 | few | TRBD1 | TRBV5-4 | CASSLDRGVTEAFF | TGTGCCAGCAGCTTGGACAGGGGGGTAACTGAAGCTTTCTTT
TRBJ1-5 | NA | NA | TRBV20-1 | CSASSGTSNQPQHF | TGCAGTGCTAGTTCCGGCACATCCAATCAGCCCCAGCATTTT
TRBJ2-1 | many | NA | TRBV20-1 | CSAGYNEQFF | TGCAGTGCGGGTTACAATGAGCAGTTCTTC
TRBJ2-7 | NA | TRBD1 | TRBV19 | CASRGTGLMNF | TGTGCCAGTAGGGGGACAGGGCTCATGAACTTC
TRBJ1-5 | NA | NA | TRBV7-2 | CASSLAPRGPQHF | TGTGCCAGCAGCTTAGCACCAAGAGGGCCCCAGCATTTT
TRBJ2-5 | NA | NA | TRBV24-1 | CATSDGGRVQETQYF | TGTGCCACCAGTGATGGGGGTAGGGTTCAAGAGACCCAGTACTTC